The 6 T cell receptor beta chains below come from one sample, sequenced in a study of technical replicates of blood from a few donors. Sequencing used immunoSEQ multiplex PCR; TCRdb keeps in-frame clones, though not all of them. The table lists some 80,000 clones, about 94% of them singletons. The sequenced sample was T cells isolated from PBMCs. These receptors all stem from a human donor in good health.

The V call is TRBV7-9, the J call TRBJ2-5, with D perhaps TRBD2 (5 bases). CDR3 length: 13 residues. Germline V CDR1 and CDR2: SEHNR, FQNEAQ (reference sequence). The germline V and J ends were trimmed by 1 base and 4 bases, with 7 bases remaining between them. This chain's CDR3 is CASSLGRVETQYF. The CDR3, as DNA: TGTGCCAGCAGCTTAGGGCGGGTAGAGACCCAGTACTTC.

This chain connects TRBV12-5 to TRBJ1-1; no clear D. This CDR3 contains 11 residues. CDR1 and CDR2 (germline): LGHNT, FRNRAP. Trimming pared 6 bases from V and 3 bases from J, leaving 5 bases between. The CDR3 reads CASGRYTEAFF. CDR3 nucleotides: TGTGCTAGTGGCAGATACACTGAAGCTTTCTTT.

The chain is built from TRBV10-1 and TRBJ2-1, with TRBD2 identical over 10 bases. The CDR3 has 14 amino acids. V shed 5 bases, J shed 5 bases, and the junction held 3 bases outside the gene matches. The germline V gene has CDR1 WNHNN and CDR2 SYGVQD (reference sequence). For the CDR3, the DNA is TGCGCCAGCAGTAGGACTAGCGGAAACAATGAGCAGTTCTTC. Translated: CASSRTSGNNEQFF.

In DNA, the CDR3 is TGTGCCAGTAGTTATAGGTCTCAGGGGAACGAGCAGTACTTC. Its translation: CASSYRSQGNEQYF. J is TRBJ2-7 and V is TRBV19; D perhaps matches TRBD1 (6 bases). Germline CDR1 reads LNHDA; CDR2 reads SQIVND (reference sequence). V was cut by 5 bases and J by 5 bases, with 16 bases left in between. The CDR3 spans 14 residues.

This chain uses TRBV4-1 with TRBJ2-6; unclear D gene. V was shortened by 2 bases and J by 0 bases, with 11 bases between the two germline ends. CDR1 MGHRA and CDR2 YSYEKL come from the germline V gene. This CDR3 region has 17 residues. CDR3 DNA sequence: TGCGCCAGCAGCCAACTAAGCTATCGCTCTGGGGCCAACGTCCTGACTTTC. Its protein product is CASSQLSYRSGANVLTF.

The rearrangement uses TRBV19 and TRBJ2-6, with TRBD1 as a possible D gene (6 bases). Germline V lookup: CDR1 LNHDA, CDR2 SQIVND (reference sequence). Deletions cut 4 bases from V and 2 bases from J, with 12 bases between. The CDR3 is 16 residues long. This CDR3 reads CASSTYRDPGANVLTF. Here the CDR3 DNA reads TGTGCCAGTAGTACCTACAGGGACCCTGGGGCCAACGTCCTGACTTTC.